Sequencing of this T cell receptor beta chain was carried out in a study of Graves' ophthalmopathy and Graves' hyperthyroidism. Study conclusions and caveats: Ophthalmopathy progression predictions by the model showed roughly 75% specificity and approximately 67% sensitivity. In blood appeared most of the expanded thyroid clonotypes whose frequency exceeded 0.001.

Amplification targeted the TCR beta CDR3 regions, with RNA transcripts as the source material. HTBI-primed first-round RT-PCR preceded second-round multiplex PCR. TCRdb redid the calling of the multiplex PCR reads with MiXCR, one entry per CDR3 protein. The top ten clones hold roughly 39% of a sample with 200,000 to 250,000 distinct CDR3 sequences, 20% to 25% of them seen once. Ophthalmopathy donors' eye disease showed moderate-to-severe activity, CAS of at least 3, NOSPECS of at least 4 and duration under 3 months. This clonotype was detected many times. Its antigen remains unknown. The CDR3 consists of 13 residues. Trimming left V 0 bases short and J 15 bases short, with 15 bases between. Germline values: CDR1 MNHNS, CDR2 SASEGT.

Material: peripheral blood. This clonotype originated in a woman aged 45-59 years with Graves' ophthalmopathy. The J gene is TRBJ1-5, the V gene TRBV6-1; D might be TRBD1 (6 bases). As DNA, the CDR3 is TGTGCCAGCAGTGAAGCGCGGGTACAGGGTAGGCATTTT. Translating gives CASSEARVQGRHF.